This TCR beta chain derives from a study of cytomegalovirus exposure and HLA in healthy donors. Across the whole study: Genotyping of 398 donors showed that roughly 83% belonged to the Caucasian-associated ancestry cluster. The study's findings and limits: Compared with the roughly 700-donor mean, an Asian-associated ancestry cluster reportedly had fewer N-insertions, according to a later analysis. According to the study, around 150 TCR beta chains were cytomegalovirus-associated. An apparent linkage of common viral pathogens to several of the most significant clusters emerged in a later analysis.

Germline V gene data show CDR1 as SGHNT and CDR2 as YYREEE (reference sequence). The CDR3 spans 16 residues. With V trimmed by 2 bases and J by 7 bases, 8 bases remained unmatched. Amplification used 60 Vbeta primers and 13 Jbeta primers. Sequenced by immunoSEQ multiplex PCR; TCRdb stores in-frame clones only, minus some. The sample shows over 200,000 clones, 82% of them seen only once. Notes on this clone: No antigen is known for it.

Sequencing was carried out using PBMCs. V gene TRBV5-4 combines with J gene TRBJ2-1, with 11 bases aligning to TRBD2. This sequence was found in a woman in her forties in good health and CMV-seropositive. The CDR3 protein is CASSFPLAGVGNEQFF. The CDR3 DNA reads as TGTGCCAGCAGCTTCCCACTAGCGGGGGTAGGTAATGAGCAGTTCTTC. Drawing the rest from reference TRBV5-4 and TRBJ2-1, the complete variable domain is ETGVTQSPTHLIKTRGQQVTLRCSSQSGHNTVSWYQQALGQGPQFIFQYYREEENGRGNFPPRFSGLQFPNYSSELNVNALELDDSALYLCASSFPLAGVGNEQFFGPGTRLTVL.